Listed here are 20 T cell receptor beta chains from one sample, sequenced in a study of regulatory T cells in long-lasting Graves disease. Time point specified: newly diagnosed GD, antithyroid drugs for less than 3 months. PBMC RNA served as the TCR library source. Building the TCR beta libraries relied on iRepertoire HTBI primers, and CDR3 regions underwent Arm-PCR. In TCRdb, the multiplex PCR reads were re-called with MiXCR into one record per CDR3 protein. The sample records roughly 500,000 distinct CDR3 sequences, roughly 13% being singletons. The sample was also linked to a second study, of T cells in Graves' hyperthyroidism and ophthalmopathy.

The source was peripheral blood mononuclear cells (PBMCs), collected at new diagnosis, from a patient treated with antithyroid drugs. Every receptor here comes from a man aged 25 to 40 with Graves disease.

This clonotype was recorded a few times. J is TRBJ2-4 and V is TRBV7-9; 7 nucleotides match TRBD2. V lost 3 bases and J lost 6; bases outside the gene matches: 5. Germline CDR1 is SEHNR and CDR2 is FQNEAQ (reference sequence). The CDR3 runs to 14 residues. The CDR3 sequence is CASSFGLDLNIQYF. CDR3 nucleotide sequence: TGTGCCAGCAGCTTTGGACTAGACTTAAACATTCAGTACTTC.

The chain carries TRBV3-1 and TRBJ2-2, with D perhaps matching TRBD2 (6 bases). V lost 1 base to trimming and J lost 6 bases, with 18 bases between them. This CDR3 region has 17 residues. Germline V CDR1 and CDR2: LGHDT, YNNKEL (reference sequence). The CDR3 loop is CASSQGSTGAVPGELFF. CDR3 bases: TGTGCCAGCAGCCAAGGATCGACGGGAGCGGTGCCCGGGGAGCTGTTTTTT.

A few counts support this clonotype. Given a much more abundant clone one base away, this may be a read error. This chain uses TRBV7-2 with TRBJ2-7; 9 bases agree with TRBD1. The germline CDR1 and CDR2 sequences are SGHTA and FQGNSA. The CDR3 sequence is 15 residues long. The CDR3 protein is CASSLAWTGDNEQCF. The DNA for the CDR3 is TGTGCCAGCAGCTTAGCGTGGACAGGGGACAACGAGCAGTGCTTC.

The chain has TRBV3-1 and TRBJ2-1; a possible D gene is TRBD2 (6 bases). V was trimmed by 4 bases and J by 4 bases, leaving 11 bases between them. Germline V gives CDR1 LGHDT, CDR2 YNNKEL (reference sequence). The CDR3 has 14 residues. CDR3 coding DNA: TGTGCCAGCAGCCCCGACGGGAGATACAATGAGCAGTTCTTC. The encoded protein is CASSPDGRYNEQFF.

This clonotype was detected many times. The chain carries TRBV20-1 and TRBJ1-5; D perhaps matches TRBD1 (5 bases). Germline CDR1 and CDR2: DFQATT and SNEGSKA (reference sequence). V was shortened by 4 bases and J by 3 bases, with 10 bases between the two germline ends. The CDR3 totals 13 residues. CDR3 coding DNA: TGCAGTGCTACCGGGACCGCCAATCAGCCCCAGCATTTT. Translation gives CSATGTANQPQHF.

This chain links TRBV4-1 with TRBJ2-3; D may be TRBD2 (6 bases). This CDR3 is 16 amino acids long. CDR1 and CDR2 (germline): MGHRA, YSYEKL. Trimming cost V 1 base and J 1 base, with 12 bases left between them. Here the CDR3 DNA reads TGCGCCAGCAGCCAAGTTAGGAGGGCTGGCACAGATACGCAGTATTTT. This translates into CASSQVRRAGTDTQYF.

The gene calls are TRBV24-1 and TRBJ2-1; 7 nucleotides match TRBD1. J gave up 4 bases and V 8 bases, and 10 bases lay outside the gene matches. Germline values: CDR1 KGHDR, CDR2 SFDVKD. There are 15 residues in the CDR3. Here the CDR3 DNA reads TGTGCCACCAAAGAAGGGGGACAGCGGTACAATGAGCAGTTCTTC. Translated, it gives CATKEGGQRYNEQFF.

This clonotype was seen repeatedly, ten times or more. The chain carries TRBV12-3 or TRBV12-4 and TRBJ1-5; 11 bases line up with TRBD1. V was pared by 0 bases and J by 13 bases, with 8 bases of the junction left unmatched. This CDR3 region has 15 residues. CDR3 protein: CASSLAGTGGGGQHF. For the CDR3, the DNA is TGTGCCAGCAGTTTAGCCGGGACAGGGGGAGGGGGTCAGCATTTT.

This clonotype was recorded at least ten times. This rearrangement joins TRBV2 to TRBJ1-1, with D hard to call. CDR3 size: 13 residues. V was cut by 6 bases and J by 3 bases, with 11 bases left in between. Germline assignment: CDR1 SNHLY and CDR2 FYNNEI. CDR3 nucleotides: TGTGCCAGCAGACCCGGACGGGACACTGAAGCTTTCTTT. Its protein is CASRPGRDTEAFF.

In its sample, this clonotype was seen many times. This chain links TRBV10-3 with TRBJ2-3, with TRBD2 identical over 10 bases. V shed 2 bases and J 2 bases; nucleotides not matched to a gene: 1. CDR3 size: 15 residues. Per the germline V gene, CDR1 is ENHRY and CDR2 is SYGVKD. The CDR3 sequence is CAISELAGATDTQYF. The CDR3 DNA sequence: TGTGCCATCAGTGAGCTAGCGGGAGCCACAGATACGCAGTATTTT.

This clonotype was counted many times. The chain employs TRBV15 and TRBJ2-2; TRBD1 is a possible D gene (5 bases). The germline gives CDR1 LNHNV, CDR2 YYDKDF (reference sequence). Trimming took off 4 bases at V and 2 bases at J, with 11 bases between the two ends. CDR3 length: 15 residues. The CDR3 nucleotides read TGTGCCACCAGCACCCGCAGGGAAAACACCGGGGAGCTGTTTTTT. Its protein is CATSTRRENTGELFF.

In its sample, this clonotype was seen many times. As DNA, the CDR3 is TGTGCCAGCAGTTCATCCGGAGCGGACACCGGGGAGCTGTTTTTT. It specifies CASSSSGADTGELFF. The chain is built from TRBV6-5 and TRBJ2-2; D perhaps matches TRBD2 (5 bases). V gave up 4 bases and J gave up 3 bases, with 12 bases separating them. The CDR3 loop spans 15 amino acids. CDR1 MNHEY and CDR2 SVGAGI come from the germline V gene.

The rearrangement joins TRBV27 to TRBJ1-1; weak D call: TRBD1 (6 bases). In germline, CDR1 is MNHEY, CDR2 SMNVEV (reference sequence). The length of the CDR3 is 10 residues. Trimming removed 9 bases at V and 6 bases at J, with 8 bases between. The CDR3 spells CARRGAEAFF. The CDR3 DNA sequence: TGTGCCAGGAGGGGGGCTGAAGCTTTCTTT.

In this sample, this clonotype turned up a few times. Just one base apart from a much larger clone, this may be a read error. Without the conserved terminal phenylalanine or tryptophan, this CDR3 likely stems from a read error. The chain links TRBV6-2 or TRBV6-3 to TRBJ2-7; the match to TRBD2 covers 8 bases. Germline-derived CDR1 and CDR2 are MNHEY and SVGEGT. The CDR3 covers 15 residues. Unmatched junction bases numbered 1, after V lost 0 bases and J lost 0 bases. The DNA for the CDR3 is TGTGCCAGCAGTTACTCTGCGGGAGGCTCCTACGAGCAGTACCTC. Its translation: CASSYSAGGSYEQYL.

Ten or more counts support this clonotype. The CDR3 DNA reads TGTGCCAGCAGCCTACCGGGACTAGCGGGCGGTACGCAGTATTTT. Its protein product is CASSLPGLAGGTQYF. This sequence joins TRBV11-1 and TRBJ2-3; 12 positions match TRBD2. V trimming: 5 bases; J trimming: 8 bases; junction bases outside the gene matches: 8. The germline V gene has CDR1 SGHAT and CDR2 FQDESV (reference sequence). The CDR3 is 15 amino acids.

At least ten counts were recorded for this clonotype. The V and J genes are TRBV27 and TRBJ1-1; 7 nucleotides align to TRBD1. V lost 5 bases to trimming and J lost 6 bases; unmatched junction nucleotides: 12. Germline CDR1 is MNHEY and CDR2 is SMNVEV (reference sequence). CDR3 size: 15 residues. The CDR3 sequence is CASSEGAGAVSEAFF. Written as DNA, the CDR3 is TGTGCCAGCAGTGAGGGGGCAGGGGCAGTCTCTGAAGCTTTCTTT.

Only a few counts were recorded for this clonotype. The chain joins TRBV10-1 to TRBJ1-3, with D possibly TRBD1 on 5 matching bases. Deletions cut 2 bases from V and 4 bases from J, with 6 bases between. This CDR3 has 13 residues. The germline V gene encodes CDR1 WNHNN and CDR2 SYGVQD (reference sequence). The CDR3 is CASSEGTGNTIYF. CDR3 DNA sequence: TGCGCCAGCAGTGAGGGGACGGGAAACACCATATATTTT.

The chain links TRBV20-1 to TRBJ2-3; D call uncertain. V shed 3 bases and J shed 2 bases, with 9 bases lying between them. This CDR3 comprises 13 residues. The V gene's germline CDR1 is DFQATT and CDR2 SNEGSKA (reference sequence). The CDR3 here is CSARSRNTDTQYF. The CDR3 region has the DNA TGCAGTGCTAGGAGCCGGAACACAGATACGCAGTATTTT.

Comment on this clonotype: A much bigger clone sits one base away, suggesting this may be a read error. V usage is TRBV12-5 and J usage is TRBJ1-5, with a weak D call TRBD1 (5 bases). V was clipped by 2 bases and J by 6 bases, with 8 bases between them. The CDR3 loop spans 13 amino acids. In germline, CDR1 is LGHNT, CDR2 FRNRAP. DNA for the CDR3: TGTGCTAGTGGTTTGTGGGGGGGTCAGCCCCAGCATTTT. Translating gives CASGLWGGQPQHF.

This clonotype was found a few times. As DNA, the CDR3 is TGTGCCAGCAGTCTTCACAGGGCCGGCGGCGAGCAGTACTTC. The encoded protein is CASSLHRAGGEQYF. This sequence joins TRBV7-9 and TRBJ2-7; D possibly corresponds to TRBD1 (6 bases). The germline CDR1 and CDR2 sequences are SEHNR and FQNEAQ (reference sequence). This CDR3 contains 14 residues. Trimming pared 6 bases from V and 6 bases from J, leaving 18 bases between.